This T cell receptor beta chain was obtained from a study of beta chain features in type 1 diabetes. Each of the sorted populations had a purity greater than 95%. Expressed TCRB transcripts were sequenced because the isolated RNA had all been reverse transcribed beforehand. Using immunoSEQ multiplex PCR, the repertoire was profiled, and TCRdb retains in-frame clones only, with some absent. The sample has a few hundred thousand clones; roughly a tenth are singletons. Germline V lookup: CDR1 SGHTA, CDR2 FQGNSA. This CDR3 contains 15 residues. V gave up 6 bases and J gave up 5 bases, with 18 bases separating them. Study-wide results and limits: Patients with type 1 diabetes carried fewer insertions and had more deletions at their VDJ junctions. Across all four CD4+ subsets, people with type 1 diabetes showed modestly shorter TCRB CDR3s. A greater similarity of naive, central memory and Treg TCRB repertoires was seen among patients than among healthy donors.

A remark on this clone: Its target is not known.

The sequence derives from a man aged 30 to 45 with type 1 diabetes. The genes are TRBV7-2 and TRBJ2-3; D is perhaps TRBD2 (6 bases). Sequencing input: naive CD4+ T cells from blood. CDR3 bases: TGTGCCAGCAGTTCAGGACCCTTGGAGGGAGATACGCAGTATTTT. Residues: CASSSGPLEGDTQYF.